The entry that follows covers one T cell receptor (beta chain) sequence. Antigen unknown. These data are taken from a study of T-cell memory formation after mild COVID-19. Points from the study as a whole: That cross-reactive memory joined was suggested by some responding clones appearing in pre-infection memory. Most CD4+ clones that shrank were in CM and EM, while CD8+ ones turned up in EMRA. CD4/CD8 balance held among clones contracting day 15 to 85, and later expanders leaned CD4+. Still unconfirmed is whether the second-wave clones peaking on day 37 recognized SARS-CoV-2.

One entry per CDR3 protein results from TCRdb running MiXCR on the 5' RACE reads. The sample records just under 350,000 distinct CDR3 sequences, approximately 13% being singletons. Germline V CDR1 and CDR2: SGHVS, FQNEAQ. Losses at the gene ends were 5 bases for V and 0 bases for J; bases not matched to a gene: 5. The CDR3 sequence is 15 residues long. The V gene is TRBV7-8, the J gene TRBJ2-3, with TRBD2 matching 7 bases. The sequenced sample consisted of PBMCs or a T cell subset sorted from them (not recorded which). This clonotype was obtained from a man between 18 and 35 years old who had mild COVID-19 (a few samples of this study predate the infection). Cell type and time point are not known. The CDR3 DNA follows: TGTGCCAGCAGCCGTCCTAGCGGAAGCACAGATACGCAGTATTTT. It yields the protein CASSRPSGSTDTQYF.